This T cell receptor beta chain was retrieved from a study of Graves' ophthalmopathy and Graves' hyperthyroidism. The germline V gene encodes CDR1 ENHRY and CDR2 SYGVKD. V lost 5 bases to trimming and J lost 1 base; unmatched junction nucleotides: 5. The CDR3 spans 15 residues. RNA served as the template for amplifying TCR beta CDR3 regions. First-round RT-PCR relied on HTBI primers, and a second-round multiplex PCR came next. TCRdb reprocessed the multiplex PCR reads via MiXCR and lists one record per CDR3 protein. The sample carries about 400,000 distinct CDR3 sequences, around 17% recorded once. Material for sequencing was peripheral blood. The chain uses TRBV10-3 and TRBJ1-5; 7 bases match TRBD1. The receptor's source is a woman aged 18-29 years with Graves' ophthalmopathy. This CDR3 reads CAISQGQESNQPQHF. The CDR3 DNA reads TGTGCCATCAGTCAAGGACAGGAGAGCAATCAGCCCCAGCATTTT.